This note documents a single T cell receptor beta chain sequence. This specimen comes from a study of OX40 agonist ivuxolimab in advanced cancers. Study in general: Given to patients was ivuxolimab, an agonistic anti-OX40 (CD134) antibody. Eligibility rules accepted prior anti-PD-1, anti-PD-L1 or anti-CTLA-4 therapy, and 40% had some. Dose-escalation cases comprised hepatocellular carcinoma, melanoma, renal cell or head and neck cancer.

Blood specimens came from baseline, cycle 4 day 1, and cycle 7 day 1. Some clones are missing from TCRdb's copy, which holds only in-frame ones; the method was immunoSEQ multiplex PCR. The table records about 67,000 clones, more than 75% of them present only once. Trimming took 4 bases from V and 1 from J; bases not matched to a gene: 4. CDR3 size: 14 residues. Germline loops: CDR1 SGHRS, CDR2 YFSETQ. The J gene is TRBJ2-5, the V gene TRBV5-1, with 7 nucleotides matching TRBD1. The sequencing used CD4+ or CD8+ T cells sorted from blood, collected in a trial of the OX40 agonist ivuxolimab. The origin of this receptor is an adult with an advanced solid tumor such as melanoma, head and neck, liver or kidney cancer. CDR3 in amino acids: CASSEGTAQETQYF. Written as DNA, the CDR3 is TGCGCCAGCAGCGAAGGGACAGCCCAAGAGACCCAGTACTTC.